This T cell receptor beta chain appears in the sequencing data of a study of blood T cell repertoires in COVID-19. Using immunoSEQ multiplex PCR, the repertoire was profiled, and TCRdb retains in-frame clones only, with some absent. The data hold under 250,000 clones, with around 83% observed a single time. CDR3 length: 13 amino acids. Germline V gives CDR1 SGDLS, CDR2 YYNGEE. The V end lost 0 bases, the J end lost 3 bases, and 4 bases lay between the germline ends. This chain joins TRBV9 and TRBJ1-3; no definite D call. Input material: peripheral blood. This clonotype was obtained from a woman aged 70 to 79 with COVID-19, enrolled during active disease. This chain's CDR3 is CASSVDIGNTIYF. CDR3 nucleotides: TGTGCCAGCAGCGTAGACATTGGAAACACCATATATTTT.